This entry lists 32 T cell receptor beta chains sequenced from one sample in a study of T cells in narcolepsy. Profiled with immunoSEQ multiplex PCR; TCRdb holds only in-frame clones, not every one. The sample holds over 30,000 clones, approximately 84% seen once. The sequenced sample consisted of CD45RA- memory CD4+ T cells from PBMCs. The receptors were gathered from a human donor with narcolepsy.

The chain combines TRBV7-6 with TRBJ2-1; the D gene is possibly TRBD1 (6 bases). The germline gives CDR1 SGHVS, CDR2 FNYEAQ. The CDR3 sequence is 15 residues long. The germline V and J ends were trimmed by 5 bases and 0 bases, with 11 bases remaining between them. CDR3 sequence (DNA): TGTGCCAGCAGCCCCGACAGGCTCTCCTACAATGAGCAGTTCTTC. Translated, it gives CASSPDRLSYNEQFF.

J is TRBJ1-5 and V is TRBV5-4; D remains ambiguous. Germline values: CDR1 SGHNT, CDR2 YYREEE (reference sequence). The CDR3 extends over 16 amino acids. Trimming took off 3 bases at V and 2 bases at J, with 15 bases between the two ends. The CDR3 DNA reads TGTGCCAGCAGCTCGGGAGTAGGGAGCGGCAATCAGCCCCAGCATTTT. It yields the protein CASSSGVGSGNQPQHF.

The chain uses TRBV5-4 and TRBJ2-5; D unclear. Between the trimmed V and J ends, which lost 9 bases and 4 bases, there was a span of 19 bases. This CDR3 region has 14 residues. Germline CDR1 is SGHNT and CDR2 is YYREEE (reference sequence). In DNA form, the CDR3 reads TGTGCCATGAAGACGCGTCACCGAGGAGAGACCCAGTACTTC. This gives the protein CAMKTRHRGETQYF.

The V call is TRBV28, the J call TRBJ1-1; the D is unclear. The length of the CDR3 is 12 residues. Germline V gene lookup returns CDR1 MDHEN and CDR2 SYDVKM. V shed 7 bases and J shed 6 bases, with 12 bases lying between them. This CDR3 reads CASMTQRPEAFF. DNA for the CDR3: TGTGCCAGCATGACACAGCGCCCTGAAGCTTTCTTT.

V and J are TRBV11-1 and TRBJ1-6; no definite D call. The CDR3 has 15 residues. V was trimmed by 5 bases and J by 8 bases, leaving 16 bases between them. Germline assignment: CDR1 SGHAT and CDR2 FQDESV (reference sequence). CDR3 in amino acids: CASSPRLRADSPLHF. CDR3 nucleotide sequence: TGTGCCAGCAGCCCGAGGCTACGGGCGGATTCACCCCTCCACTTT.

CDR3 loop: CASSSLTLAAKGNTQYF. The CDR3 DNA sequence: TGTGCCAGTAGTTCTCTTACCCTAGCGGCGAAGGGGAATACGCAGTATTTT. V is TRBV19 and J is TRBJ2-3; 7 bases are a match to TRBD2. Trimming removed 5 bases from V and 7 bases from J; junction bases left unmatched: 18. Per germline, CDR1 LNHDA and CDR2 SQIVND (reference sequence). This CDR3 region has 17 residues.

This chain connects TRBV2 to TRBJ2-7; TRBD1 aligns across 7 bases. The CDR3 covers 15 residues. The germline gives CDR1 SNHLY, CDR2 FYNNEI. V trimming: 6 bases; J trimming: 3 bases; junction bases outside the gene matches: 11. The CDR3 here is CASREWKQGHYEQYF. The CDR3 nucleotides are TGTGCCAGCAGGGAATGGAAACAGGGGCACTACGAGCAGTACTTC.

The chain carries TRBV28 and TRBJ1-2, with D uncertain. The CDR3 spans 12 residues. The V gene's germline CDR1 is MDHEN and CDR2 SYDVKM. Trimming took 6 bases from V and 3 from J, leaving 8 bases between them. The CDR3 nucleotides read TGTGCCAGCAGGTCAGGATACTATGGCTACACCTTC. This gives the protein CASRSGYYGYTF.

The chain has TRBV4-3 and TRBJ1-1; unclear D gene. CDR3 length: 13 amino acids. V lost 0 bases, J lost 7 bases, and 9 bases lay in between. The germline V gene has CDR1 LGHNA and CDR2 YSLEER. CDR3 sequence (DNA): TGCGCCAGCAGCCAAGAAAGGCGACTTGAAGCTTTCTTT. It encodes CASSQERRLEAFF.

The gene calls are TRBV28 and TRBJ1-1, with D hard to call. Germline CDR1 MDHEN, CDR2 SYDVKM. CDR3 length: 13 residues. V dropped 3 bases and J dropped 0 bases, with 5 bases sitting between them. The chain's CDR3 is CASSFVMNTEAFF. Written as DNA, the CDR3 is TGTGCCAGCAGTTTCGTTATGAACACTGAAGCTTTCTTT. The full variable domain, rest sourced from reference TRBV28 and TRBJ1-1, is DVKVTQSSRYLVKRTGEKVFLECVQDMDHENMFWYRQDPGLGLRLIYFSYDVKMKEKGDIPEGYSVSREKKERFSLILESASTNQTSMYLCASSFVMNTEAFFGQGTRLTVV.

Only one count was recorded for this clone. This sequence joins TRBV6-5 and TRBJ1-4; D is ambiguous. There are 13 residues in the CDR3. The germline gives CDR1 MNHEY, CDR2 SVGAGI. V lost 6 bases and J 8 bases, leaving 13 bases between the germline ends. This chain's CDR3 is CASRRSAGEKLFF. The CDR3 DNA reads as TGTGCCAGCAGAAGGAGCGCCGGGGAAAAACTGTTTTTT.

This rearrangement joins TRBV5-1 to TRBJ2-3; 10 bases line up with TRBD2. Trimming took 4 bases from V and 0 from J; bases not matched to a gene: 2. Germline CDR1 SGHRS, CDR2 YFSETQ. The CDR3 consists of 15 residues. The CDR3 region is CASSTTSGSTDTQYF. As DNA, the CDR3 is TGCGCCAGCAGCACGACTAGCGGGAGCACAGATACGCAGTATTTT.

The chain joins TRBV30 to TRBJ1-4, with TRBD1 matching over 9 bases. The CDR3 contains 13 residues. V trimming: 2 bases; J trimming: 6 bases; junction bases outside the gene matches: 1. The germline gives CDR1 GTSNPN, CDR2 SVGIG (reference sequence). In DNA, the CDR3 is TGTGCCTGGAGTAGGACAGGGGATGAAAAACTGTTTTTT. Its translation is CAWSRTGDEKLFF.

The chain is built from TRBV7-2 and TRBJ2-3, with 7 bases identical to TRBD1. V lost 1 base and J lost 14; bases outside the gene matches: 9. This CDR3 is built from 13 residues. Germline CDR1 and CDR2: SGHTA and FQGNSA. CDR3 in DNA: TGTGCCAGCAGCTTAGACGACAGGGCCCCATTGTATTTT. The encoded protein is CASSLDDRAPLYF.

J is TRBJ2-2 and V is TRBV27; D may be TRBD1 (6 bases). The CDR3 has 16 residues. Germline-derived CDR1 and CDR2 are MNHEY and SMNVEV (reference sequence). Trimming cost V 4 bases and J 0 bases, with 12 bases left between them. DNA for the CDR3: TGTGCCAGCAGTTACTCAGGGGACCCGAACACCGGGGAGCTGTTTTTT. Translated: CASSYSGDPNTGELFF.

The chain joins TRBV7-9 to TRBJ2-1; 11 bases map to TRBD2. V trimming: 3 bases; J trimming: 5 bases; junction bases outside the gene matches: 6. The CDR3 loop spans 16 amino acids. The germline CDR1 and CDR2 sequences are SEHNR and FQNEAQ (reference sequence). As DNA, the CDR3 is TGTGCCAGCAGCTTCTCCCTAGCGGGGGGTGACAATGAGCAGTTCTTC. This codes for CASSFSLAGGDNEQFF.

The chain links TRBV19 to TRBJ1-2, with D tentatively TRBD1 (6 bases). Germline lookup yields CDR1 LNHDA and CDR2 SQIVND (reference sequence). This CDR3 region has 15 residues. V was pared by 6 bases and J by 8 bases, with 22 bases between. The CDR3 reads CASRRGASGGGGYTF. DNA for the CDR3: TGTGCCAGTAGAAGAGGGGCCTCCGGGGGCGGAGGCTACACCTTC.

V and J are TRBV5-8 and TRBJ2-7; the D is unclear. There are 14 residues in the CDR3. The V end was cut by 5 bases, the J end by 2 bases, with 14 bases between. Germline CDR1 reads SGHTS; CDR2 reads YDEGEE. For the CDR3, the DNA is TGTGCCAGCAGGCCCCGCATGCTTGCCTACGAGCAGTACTTC. This sequence encodes CASRPRMLAYEQYF.

J is TRBJ2-4 and V is TRBV20-1; 11 nucleotides align to TRBD1. Germline-derived CDR1 and CDR2 are DFQATT and SNEGSKA (reference sequence). The CDR3 is 11 amino acids. This CDR3 reads CSRDRGNIQYF. The CDR3 DNA follows: TGCAGCCGGGACAGGGGGAACATTCAGTACTTC.

The chain joins TRBV19 to TRBJ1-5, with D perhaps matching TRBD1 (5 bases). From germline, CDR1 is LNHDA and CDR2 SQIVND (reference sequence). V lost 5 bases and J lost 7, with 12 bases in between. This CDR3 is 13 amino acids long. CDR3 amino acids: CASSQGLRQPQHF. The CDR3 nucleotides are TGTGCCAGTAGTCAGGGATTGCGCCAGCCCCAGCATTTT.

The chain couples TRBV6-5 to TRBJ1-4; 7 bases are a match to TRBD1. In germline, CDR1 is MNHEY, CDR2 SVGAGI. The CDR3 loop spans 14 amino acids. Trimming removed 8 bases from V and 4 bases from J; junction bases left unmatched: 7. In DNA form, the CDR3 reads TGTGCCAGCTCGAGGACAGGACTTAATGAAAAACTGTTTTTT. Translation gives CASSRTGLNEKLFF.

The V call is TRBV6-1, the J call TRBJ2-5; TRBD2 matches 10 bases. Losses at the gene ends were 3 bases for V and 3 bases for J; bases not matched to a gene: 4. Germline CDR1 is MNHNS and CDR2 is SASEGT. The CDR3 is 15 residues long. As DNA, the CDR3 is TGTGCCAGCAGTGAGGGAGGACTAGCGGAAGAGACCCAGTACTTC. Translated: CASSEGGLAEETQYF.

The chain combines TRBV2 with TRBJ2-5, with 16 bases matching TRBD2. Germline V gives CDR1 SNHLY, CDR2 FYNNEI. The V gene end was trimmed by 5 bases and the J gene end by 5 bases; junction bases not matched to a gene: 11. The CDR3 totals 18 residues. The CDR3 reads CASSLGLAGGTVAETQYF. The CDR3 coding sequence is TGTGCCAGCAGTTTGGGACTAGCGGGGGGGACGGTGGCGGAGACCCAGTACTTC.

The chain recombines TRBV6-6 with TRBJ2-5; D is perhaps TRBD2 (6 bases). The germline V gene encodes CDR1 MNHNY and CDR2 SVGAGI (reference sequence). Trimming stripped 8 bases from V and 5 bases from J, with 6 bases between. This CDR3 contains 10 residues. The CDR3 DNA follows: TGTGCCAGCGGGAGGGAGACCCAGTACTTC. Protein product: CASGRETQYF.

V and J are TRBV6-5 and TRBJ2-5; 10 nucleotides align to TRBD1. CDR3 length: 16 amino acids. V lost 2 bases to trimming and J lost 4 bases; unmatched junction nucleotides: 7. CDR1 and CDR2 (germline): MNHEY, SVGAGI. Here the CDR3 DNA reads TGTGCCAGCAGTTACGGGGGACAGGGGTTGGTAGAGACCCAGTACTTC. It codes for CASSYGGQGLVETQYF.

V is TRBV19 and J is TRBJ2-7; 7 nucleotides match TRBD1. Germline CDR1 reads LNHDA; CDR2 reads SQIVND (reference sequence). The V gene end was trimmed by 5 bases and the J gene end by 5 bases; junction bases not matched to a gene: 15. CDR3 length equals 16 residues. CDR3 sequence reads: CASSPRQGASGDEQYF. The CDR3 DNA reads as TGTGCCAGTAGTCCCCGACAGGGAGCGAGTGGAGACGAGCAGTACTTC.

The rearrangement links TRBV7-9 to TRBJ2-3, with D uncertain. V shed 5 bases and J shed 2 bases, with 5 bases lying between them. CDR3 length: 12 amino acids. Germline lookup yields CDR1 SEHNR and CDR2 FQNEAQ (reference sequence). In DNA form, the CDR3 reads TGTGCCAGCAGCCCCCCCACAGATACGCAGTATTTT. Amino acid sequence: CASSPPTDTQYF.

The chain joins TRBV30 to TRBJ1-1; D remains unclear. The CDR3 spans 14 residues. Trimming removed 8 bases at V and 4 bases at J, with 20 bases between. Per the germline V gene, CDR1 is GTSNPN and CDR2 is SVGIG (reference sequence). Written as DNA, the CDR3 is TGTGCCCCCTCACTGGGCGGAAGAGCCACTGAAGCTTTCTTT. This gives the protein CAPSLGGRATEAFF.

The chain has TRBV7-6 and TRBJ2-2; 8 bases line up with TRBD1. The CDR3 runs 14 residues. Germline V gene lookup returns CDR1 SGHVS and CDR2 FNYEAQ. V lost 4 bases to trimming and J lost 7 bases; unmatched junction nucleotides: 5. CDR3 DNA sequence: TGTGCCAGCAGCTCCCGACAGGGGATCGGGGAGCTGTTTTTT. Translated, it gives CASSSRQGIGELFF.

This chain links TRBV9 with TRBJ2-1; D is uncertain. The CDR3 length is 12 residues. The germline V gene has CDR1 SGDLS and CDR2 YYNGEE. Trimming shortened V by 0 bases and J by 5 bases, and 3 bases separated the two germline ends. The CDR3 DNA reads as TGTGCCAGCAGCGTAGATGACAATGAGCAGTTCTTC. Its translation: CASSVDDNEQFF.

The chain links TRBV5-1 to TRBJ2-5; D may be TRBD1 or TRBD2 (6 bases each). The germline V gene encodes CDR1 SGHRS and CDR2 YFSETQ. V was shortened by 7 bases and J by 2 bases, with 12 bases between the two germline ends. CDR3 length: 13 amino acids. CDR3 loop: CASGGQTQETQYF. The CDR3 DNA is TGCGCCAGCGGGGGGCAGACTCAAGAGACCCAGTACTTC.

This clone was counted between two and nine times. The chain recombines TRBV13 with TRBJ2-7; 8 nucleotides agree with TRBD1. V shed 5 bases and J 5 bases; nucleotides not matched to a gene: 11. Looked up from germline, CDR1 is PRHDT and CDR2 is FYEKMQ (reference sequence). The CDR3 has 15 amino acids. The CDR3 region has the DNA TGTGCCAGCAGCCCCAAGGGACAGGTGAGGAACGAGCAGTACTTC. Amino acid sequence: CASSPKGQVRNEQYF.